The 13 T cell receptor beta chains listed next were all sequenced from one sample in a study of blood T cell repertoires in COVID-19. The protocol was immunoSEQ multiplex PCR, while the TCRdb copy is restricted to in-frame clones and leaves out a portion. Of about 190,000 clones listed, less than 90% were seen once; the top ten hold less than 20%. The sequenced sample was peripheral blood. Source of these receptors: a human donor in a cohort sampled during active COVID-19.

The chain is built from TRBV6-4 and TRBJ1-1, with a possible D match to TRBD1 (5 bases). Germline CDR1 is MRHNA and CDR2 is SNTAGT. V was shortened by 4 bases and J by 4 bases, with 13 bases between the two germline ends. The length of the CDR3 is 14 residues. CDR3 in amino acids: CASSADTGSTEAFF. The CDR3 bases are TGTGCCAGCAGTGCGGACACAGGAAGCACTGAAGCTTTCTTT.

This chain uses TRBV27 with TRBJ2-3; D may be TRBD2 (5 bases). The germline CDR1 and CDR2 sequences are MNHEY and SMNVEV (reference sequence). V shed 4 bases and J shed 5 bases, with 19 bases lying between them. The CDR3 sequence is 16 residues long. The CDR3 is CASSSPLRGSKDTQYF. CDR3 DNA: TGTGCCAGCAGTTCACCCCTTAGAGGGAGTAAAGATACGCAGTATTTT.

The chain recombines TRBV28 with TRBJ2-7; D not resolved. The CDR3 spans 14 residues. Germline V gives CDR1 MDHEN, CDR2 SYDVKM. V lost 4 bases, J lost 2 bases, and 12 bases lay in between. CDR3 in amino acids: CASSSPLAPYEQYF. DNA for the CDR3: TGTGCCAGCAGTTCCCCTCTGGCTCCCTACGAGCAGTACTTC.

This clone has a single count. The CDR3 bases are TGTGCCAGCTCACTCCCACGGGACAGCCTTTTATTGAACACTGAAGCTTTCTTT. The encoded protein is CASSLPRDSLLLNTEAFF. The rearrangement joins TRBV19 to TRBJ1-1; 7 bases map to TRBD1. CDR1 is LNHDA and CDR2 is SQIVND in the germline V gene (reference sequence). There are 18 residues in the CDR3. Trimming at V came to 9 bases and at J to 0 bases, leaving 19 bases not matched to a gene.

This clone was detected only a few times. The V gene is TRBV27, the J gene TRBJ2-7; D call uncertain. CDR1 is MNHEY, CDR2 SMNVEV, per germline (reference sequence). The V end was cut by 7 bases, the J end by 0 bases, with 13 bases between. The CDR3 loop spans 14 amino acids. The CDR3 coding sequence is TGTGCCAGCAAAGCAGCGTGGAGCTCCTACGAGCAGTACTTC. It encodes CASKAAWSSYEQYF.

The chain links TRBV5-1 to TRBJ2-7; D is possibly TRBD1 (5 bases). V was clipped by 3 bases and J by 5 bases, with 12 bases between them. The CDR3 has 13 amino acids. Germline CDR1 SGHRS, CDR2 YFSETQ. CDR3: CASSYHIRDEQYF. In DNA, the CDR3 is TGCGCCAGCAGCTACCACATCAGGGACGAGCAGTACTTC.

The V gene is TRBV5-1, the J gene TRBJ2-7, with TRBD1 matching over 9 bases. The CDR3 extends over 15 amino acids. Germline CDR1 and CDR2: SGHRS and YFSETQ. Losses at the gene ends were 0 bases for V and 6 bases for J; bases not matched to a gene: 7. The CDR3 reads CASSLGDRVEGEQYF. The CDR3 nucleotides read TGCGCCAGCAGCTTGGGGGACAGGGTCGAGGGCGAGCAGTACTTC.

The rearrangement links TRBV27 to TRBJ1-5; 7 bases align to TRBD1. Trimming removed 5 bases from V and 6 bases from J; junction bases left unmatched: 10. Germline CDR1 is MNHEY and CDR2 is SMNVEV (reference sequence). This CDR3 has 15 residues. CDR3 sequence reads: CASSRVRGGGQPQHF. In DNA form, the CDR3 reads TGTGCCAGCAGTAGGGTAAGAGGGGGCGGTCAGCCCCAGCATTTT.

The chain couples TRBV6-6 to TRBJ2-2; D may be TRBD2 (5 bases). Per the germline V gene, CDR1 is MNHNY and CDR2 is SVGAGI (reference sequence). The CDR3 extends over 13 amino acids. Deletions cut 10 bases from V and 8 bases from J, with 17 bases between. The CDR3 sequence is CATRIGGGGELFF. The CDR3 DNA follows: TGTGCCACCCGAATAGGAGGTGGAGGGGAGCTGTTTTTT.

J is TRBJ2-5 and V is TRBV5-1; D is possibly TRBD2 (6 bases). The germline V and J ends were trimmed by 3 bases and 4 bases, with 16 bases remaining between them. Germline V gives CDR1 SGHRS, CDR2 YFSETQ. CDR3 length: 15 amino acids. The CDR3 spells CASSSAREARETQYF. CDR3 bases: TGCGCCAGCAGCTCCGCTAGGGAGGCACGAGAGACCCAGTACTTC.

This chain joins TRBV7-8 and TRBJ2-1, with TRBD2 identical over 8 bases. CDR1 and CDR2 (germline): SGHVS, FQNEAQ. Trimming took 3 bases from V and 5 from J; bases not matched to a gene: 9. The CDR3 is made up of 16 amino acids. Here the CDR3 DNA reads TGTGCCAGCAGCTTGAGAGCGGGAGTTGGGGACAATGAGCAGTTCTTC. It translates to CASSLRAGVGDNEQFF.

The chain employs TRBV6-5 and TRBJ1-3; D ambiguous. The ends were cut back, 6 bases at V and 1 base at J, with 7 bases in the middle. Per germline, CDR1 MNHEY and CDR2 SVGAGI. The CDR3 has 13 residues. The CDR3 bases are TGTGCCAGCAGCGGGAGATCTGGAAACACCATATATTTT. Encoded protein: CASSGRSGNTIYF.

The chain links TRBV11-3 to TRBJ1-6, with D perhaps matching TRBD1 (6 bases). V lost 5 bases to trimming and J lost 4 bases, with 18 bases between them. Germline assignment: CDR1 SGHNT and CDR2 YENEEA. There are 17 residues in the CDR3. The CDR3: CASSAEQGRSYNSPLHF. The CDR3 bases are TGTGCCAGCAGCGCCGAACAGGGACGCTCATATAATTCACCCCTCCACTTT. Drawing the rest from reference TRBV11-3 and TRBJ1-6, the complete variable domain is EAGVVQSPRYKIIEKKQPVAFWCNPISGHNTLYWYLQNLGQGPELLIRYENEEAVDDSQLPKDRFSAERLKGVDSTLKIQPAELGDSAVYLCASSAEQGRSYNSPLHFGNGTRLTVT.